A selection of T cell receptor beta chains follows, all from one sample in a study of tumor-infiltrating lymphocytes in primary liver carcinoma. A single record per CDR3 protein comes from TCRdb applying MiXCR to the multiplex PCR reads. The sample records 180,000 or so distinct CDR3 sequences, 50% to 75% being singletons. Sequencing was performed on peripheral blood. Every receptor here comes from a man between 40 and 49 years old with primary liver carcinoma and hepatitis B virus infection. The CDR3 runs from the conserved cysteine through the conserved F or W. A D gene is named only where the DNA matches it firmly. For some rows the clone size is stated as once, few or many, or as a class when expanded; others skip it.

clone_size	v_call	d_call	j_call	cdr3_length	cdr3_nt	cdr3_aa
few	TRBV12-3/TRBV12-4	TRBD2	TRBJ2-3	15	TGTGCCAGCACCCTAGGACTAGCGGGAGAAGGAACGCAGTATTTT	CASTLGLAGEGTQYF
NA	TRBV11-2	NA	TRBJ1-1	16	TGTGCCAGCAGCTTCGATTTGGGCGGGAGAGTCACTGGAGCTTTCTTT	CASSFDLGGRVTGAFF
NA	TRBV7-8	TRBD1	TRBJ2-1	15	TGTGCCAGCAGCTTAGCGGGACAGGGGGCGAATGAGCAGTTCTTC	CASSLAGQGANEQFF
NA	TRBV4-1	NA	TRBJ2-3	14	TGCGCCAACAGCGGGTGGGCACCCCCAGATACGCAGTATTTT	CANSGWAPPDTQYF
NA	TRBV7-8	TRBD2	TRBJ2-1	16	TGTGCCAGCAGCGAGCCACCGGGACTAGTACAGGATGAGCAGTTCTTC	CASSEPPGLVQDEQFF
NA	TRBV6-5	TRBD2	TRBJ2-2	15	TGTGCCAGCAGCCCCTTGGAGGGAGGGACCGGGGAGCTGTTTTTT	CASSPLEGGTGELFF
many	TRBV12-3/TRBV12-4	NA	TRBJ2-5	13	TGTGCCAGCAGTTTTCAGGGAACGGAGACCCAGTACTTC	CASSFQGTETQYF
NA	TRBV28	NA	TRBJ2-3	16	TGTGCCAGCAGTTTATTAGGAATGGTGGGCACAGATACGCAGTATTTT	CASSLLGMVGTDTQYF
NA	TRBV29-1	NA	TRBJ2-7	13	TGCAGCGTTTGTGGCAGGGAAGTCGGCGAGCGGTACTTC	CSVCGREVGERYF
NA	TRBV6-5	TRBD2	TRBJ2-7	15	TGTGCCAGCAGTTACCGGACTAGCGGGAGCTACGAGCAGTACTTC	CASSYRTSGSYEQYF
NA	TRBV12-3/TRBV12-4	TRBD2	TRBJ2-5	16	TGTGCCAGCACCGCTAGGAGCGGGGGCTGGGGAGAGACCCAGTACTTC	CASTARSGGWGETQYF
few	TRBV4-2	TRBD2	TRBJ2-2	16	TGTGCCAGCAGCGGCTCCGGGACTAGCGTGACCGGGGAGCTGTTTTTT	CASSGSGTSVTGELFF
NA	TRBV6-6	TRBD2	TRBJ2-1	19	TGTGCCAGCAGTTACTCGCAGGGGCGGGGGACTAGGGGCTACAATGAGCAGTTCTTC	CASSYSQGRGTRGYNEQFF
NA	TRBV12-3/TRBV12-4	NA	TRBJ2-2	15	TGTGCCAGCAGTCCGGGGACAGCGAACACCGGGGGGCTGTTTTTT	CASSPGTANTGGLFF
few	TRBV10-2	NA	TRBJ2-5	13	TGCGCCAGCAGGGGATCTGGTCAAGAGACCCAGTACTTC	CASRGSGQETQYF
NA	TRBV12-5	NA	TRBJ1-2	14	TGTGCTAGTGGTTTGGTAGCAGGGGCGAGCGGCTACACCTTC	CASGLVAGASGYTF
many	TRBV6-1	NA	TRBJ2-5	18	TGTGCCAGCAGTGAAGAATTGGGGCGAGCCACCGGGAAGGAGACCCAGTACTTC	CASSEELGRATGKETQYF
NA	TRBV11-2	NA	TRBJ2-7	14	TGTGCCAGCAGTAAACCAGTGGGTAGCTACGAGCAGTACTTC	CASSKPVGSYEQYF
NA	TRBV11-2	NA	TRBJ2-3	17	TGTGCCAGCAGCCCTGGGGCAAACCTTTTAAGCACCGATACGCAGTATTTT	CASSPGANLLSTDTQYF
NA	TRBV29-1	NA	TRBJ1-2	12	TGCAGCGTTAAGCTGGGGGCTCGTGGCTACACCTTC	CSVKLGARGYTF
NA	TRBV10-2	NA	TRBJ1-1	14	TGCGCCAGCCAGGGGAGAGGGGTGAACACTGAAGCTTTCTTT	CASQGRGVNTEAFF
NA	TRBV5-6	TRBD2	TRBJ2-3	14	TGTGCCACCTCAATAGCGGGAGCGGTAGATACGCAGTATTTT	CATSIAGAVDTQYF
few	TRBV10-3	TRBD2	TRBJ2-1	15	TGTGCCATCAGCTCTACTAGCGGGAGGTCGGATGAGCAGTTCTTC	CAISSTSGRSDEQFF
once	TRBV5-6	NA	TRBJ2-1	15	TGTGCCAGCACCCGAGGGGTATCCTCCTACAATGAGCAGTTCTTC	CASTRGVSSYNEQFF
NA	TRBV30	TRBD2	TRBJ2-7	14	TGTGCCTGGAGTGGGCTAGCGGATCCCTACGAGCAGTACTTC	CAWSGLADPYEQYF
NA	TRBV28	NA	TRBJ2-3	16	TGTGCCAGCAGCTCCGCGGTGACTTTCGTGGGAGATACGGAGTATTTT	CASSSAVTFVGDTEYF
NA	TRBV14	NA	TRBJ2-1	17	TGTGCCAGCAGCCAGCCGGGCTTCAAGTCTGGATACAATGAGCAGTTCTTC	CASSQPGFKSGYNEQFF
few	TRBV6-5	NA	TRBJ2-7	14	TGTGCCAGCAGTTACCTCGGACATAACTACGAGCAGTACTTC	CASSYLGHNYEQYF
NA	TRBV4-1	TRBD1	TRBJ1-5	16	TGCGCCAGCAGCCAGGAGGGACAGTATAGCAATCAGCCCCAGCATTTT	CASSQEGQYSNQPQHF
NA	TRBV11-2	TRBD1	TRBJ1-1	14	TGTACCAGCAGCCTACAGGCAGGGGGCACTGAAGCTTTCTTT	CTSSLQAGGTEAFF
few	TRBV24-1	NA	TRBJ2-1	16	TGTGCCACCAGCTACTACGCCCAGGGTAGGGGCCATGAGCAGTTCTTC	CATSYYAQGRGHEQFF
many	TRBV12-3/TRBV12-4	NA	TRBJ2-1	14	TGTGCCAGCGGCCGACAGGTATCCTACAATGAGCAGTTCTTC	CASGRQVSYNEQFF
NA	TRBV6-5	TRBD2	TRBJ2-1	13	TGTGCCAGCAGTACCGGACTAGCCGATGAGCAGTTCTTC	CASSTGLADEQFF
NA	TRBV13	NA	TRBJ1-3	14	TGTGCCAGCATTCGGGGGACCTCTGGAAACACCATATATTTT	CASIRGTSGNTIYF
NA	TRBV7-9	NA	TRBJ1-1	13	TGTGCCAGCAGCTTAGATGGGGTCACTGAAGCTTTCTTT	CASSLDGVTEAFF
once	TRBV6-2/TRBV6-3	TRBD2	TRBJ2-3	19	TGTGCCAGCAGTCCCACTCAGGGGCTAGCGGGAGGGCCGTTGAATACGCAGTATTTT	CASSPTQGLAGGPLNTQYF
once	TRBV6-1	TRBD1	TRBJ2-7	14	TGTGCCAGCAATCTAGGACAGGGGTTATGGGAGCAGTACTTC	CASNLGQGLWEQYF
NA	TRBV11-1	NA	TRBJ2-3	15	TGTGCCAGCAGCTTTACCCACGAAAACACAAATACGCAGTATTTT	CASSFTHENTNTQYF
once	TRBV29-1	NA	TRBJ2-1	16	TGCAGCGTTAAAGTTTTGACACCCAACCTCTACAATGAGCAGTTCTTC	CSVKVLTPNLYNEQFF
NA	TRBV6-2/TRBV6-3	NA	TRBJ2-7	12	TGTGCCAGCAGTTACGAGAGAGGCGAGCAGTACTTC	CASSYERGEQYF
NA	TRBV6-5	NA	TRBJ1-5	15	TGTGCCAGCAGTTACTCGGGGCAGAACAATCAGCCCCAGCATTTT	CASSYSGQNNQPQHF
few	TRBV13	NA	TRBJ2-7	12	TGTGCCAGCAGCTTGGGTCATTACGAGCAGTACTTC	CASSLGHYEQYF
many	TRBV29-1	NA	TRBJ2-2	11	TGCAGCGTCCAGAACACCGGGGAGCTGTTTTTT	CSVQNTGELFF
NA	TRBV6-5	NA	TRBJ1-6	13	TGTGCCGGCAGTTACGGGGTGGATTCACCCCTCCACTTT	CAGSYGVDSPLHF
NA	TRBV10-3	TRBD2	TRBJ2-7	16	TGTGCCATCACGAAGGGACTAGCGGGATCCGCGTACGAGCAGCACTTC	CAITKGLAGSAYEQHF
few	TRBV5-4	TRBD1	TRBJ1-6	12	TGTGCCAGCAGCACAGGGGTTTCACCCCTCCACTTT	CASSTGVSPLHF
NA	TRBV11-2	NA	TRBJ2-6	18	TGTGCCAGCAGCTTAAAGGGGGGTTGGGGACGTGGGGCCAACGTCCTGACTTTC	CASSLKGGWGRGANVLTF
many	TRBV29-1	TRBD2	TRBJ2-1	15	TGCAGCGTTGACCCTAGCGGGGCCACCCGCAATGAGCAGTTCTTC	CSVDPSGATRNEQFF
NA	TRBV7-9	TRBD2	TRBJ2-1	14	TGTGCCAGCAGTCTTAGCGGGAGTTACAATGAGCAGTTCTTC	CASSLSGSYNEQFF
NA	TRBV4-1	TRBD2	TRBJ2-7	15	TGCGCCAGCAGCCTACTAGCGGTGTTATCCTACGAGCAGTACTTC	CASSLLAVLSYEQYF
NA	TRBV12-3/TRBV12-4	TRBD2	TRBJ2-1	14	TGTGGCAGCACCCAGCGGGAGGGCCACAATGAGCAGTTCTTC	CGSTQREGHNEQFF
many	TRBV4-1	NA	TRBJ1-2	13	TGCGCCAGCAGCCTCACGGCCATCTATGGCTACACCTTC	CASSLTAIYGYTF
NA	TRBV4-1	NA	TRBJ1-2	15	TGCGCCAGCAGCCTCGTGGTTGGAAGCAACTATGGCTACACCTTC	CASSLVVGSNYGYTF
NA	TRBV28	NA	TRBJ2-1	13	TGTGCCAGCAGTTTGGAAAGCCGGAATGAGCAGTTCTTC	CASSLESRNEQFF
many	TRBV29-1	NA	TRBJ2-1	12	TGCAGCGGTGCCGGATGGGGCGATGAGCAGTTCTTC	CSGAGWGDEQFF
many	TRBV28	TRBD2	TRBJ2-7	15	TGTGCCAGCCTCACCGGGACTAGCGGGAGGTACGAGCAGTACTTC	CASLTGTSGRYEQYF
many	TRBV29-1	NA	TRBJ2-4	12	TGCAGCGTAAACAGGGGGGGAGGCATTCAGTACTTC	CSVNRGGGIQYF